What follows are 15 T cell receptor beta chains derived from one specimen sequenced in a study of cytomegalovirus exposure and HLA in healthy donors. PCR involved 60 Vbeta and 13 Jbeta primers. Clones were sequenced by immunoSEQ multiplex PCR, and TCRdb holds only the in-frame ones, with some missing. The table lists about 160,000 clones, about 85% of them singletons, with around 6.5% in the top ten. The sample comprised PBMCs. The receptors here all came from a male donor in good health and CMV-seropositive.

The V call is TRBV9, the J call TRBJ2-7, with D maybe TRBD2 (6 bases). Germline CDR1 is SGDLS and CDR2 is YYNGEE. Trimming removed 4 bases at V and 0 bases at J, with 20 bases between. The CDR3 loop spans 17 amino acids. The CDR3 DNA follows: TGTGCCAGCAGCCCCCGTCTACTAGCCCCGAGCTCCTACGAGCAGTACTTC. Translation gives CASSPRLLAPSSYEQYF.

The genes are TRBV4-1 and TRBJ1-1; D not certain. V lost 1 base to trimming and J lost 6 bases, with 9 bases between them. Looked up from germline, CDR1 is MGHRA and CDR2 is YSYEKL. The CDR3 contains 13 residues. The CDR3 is CASSQGVTPEAFF. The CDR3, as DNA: TGCGCCAGCAGCCAAGGTGTCACTCCTGAAGCTTTCTTT.

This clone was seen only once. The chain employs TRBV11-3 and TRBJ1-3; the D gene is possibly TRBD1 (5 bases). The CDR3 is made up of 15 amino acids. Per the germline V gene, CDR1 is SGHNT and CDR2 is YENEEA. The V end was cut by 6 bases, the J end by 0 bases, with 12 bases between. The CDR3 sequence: CASSSQDLSGNTIYF. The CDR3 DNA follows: TGTGCCAGCAGTTCACAGGATCTCTCTGGAAACACCATATATTTT.

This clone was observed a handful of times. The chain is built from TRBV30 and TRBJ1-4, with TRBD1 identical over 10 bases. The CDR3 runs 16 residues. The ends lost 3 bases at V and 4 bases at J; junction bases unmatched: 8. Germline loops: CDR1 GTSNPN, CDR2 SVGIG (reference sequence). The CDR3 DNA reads TGTGCCTGGAGCTCGGGACAGGGGACCCTTAATGAAAAACTGTTTTTT. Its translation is CAWSSGQGTLNEKLFF.

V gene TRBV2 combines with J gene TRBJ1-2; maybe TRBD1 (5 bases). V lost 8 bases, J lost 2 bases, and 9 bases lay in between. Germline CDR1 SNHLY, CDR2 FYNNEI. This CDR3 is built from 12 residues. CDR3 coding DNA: TGTGCCAGCGTCGGGGGAAACTATGGCTACACCTTC. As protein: CASVGGNYGYTF.

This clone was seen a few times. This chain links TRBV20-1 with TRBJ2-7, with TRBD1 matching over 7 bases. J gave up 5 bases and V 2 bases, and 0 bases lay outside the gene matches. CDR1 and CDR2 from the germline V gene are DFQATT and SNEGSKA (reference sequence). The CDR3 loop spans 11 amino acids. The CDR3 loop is CSARQGDEQYF. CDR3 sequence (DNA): TGCAGTGCTAGACAGGGGGACGAGCAGTACTTC.

CDR3 sequence: CASSGPSGRAFNEQFF. In DNA form, the CDR3 reads TGTGCCAGCAGCGGGCCTAGCGGGAGGGCCTTCAATGAGCAGTTCTTC. The chain couples TRBV9 to TRBJ2-1; 12 nucleotides match TRBD2. Unmatched junction bases numbered 7, after V lost 3 bases and J lost 6 bases. This CDR3 comprises 16 residues. Germline CDR1 is SGDLS and CDR2 is YYNGEE.

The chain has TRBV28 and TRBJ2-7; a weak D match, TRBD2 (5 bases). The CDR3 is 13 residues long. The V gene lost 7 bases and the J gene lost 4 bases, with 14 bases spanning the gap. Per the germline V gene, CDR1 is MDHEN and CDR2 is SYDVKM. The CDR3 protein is CASIRTSPYEQYF. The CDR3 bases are TGTGCCAGCATTCGGACTTCACCATACGAGCAGTACTTC.

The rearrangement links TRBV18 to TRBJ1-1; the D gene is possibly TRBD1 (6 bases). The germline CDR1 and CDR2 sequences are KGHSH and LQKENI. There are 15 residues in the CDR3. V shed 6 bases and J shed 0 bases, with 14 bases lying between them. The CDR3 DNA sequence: TGTGCCAGCTCGACTACCGGGACACTGAACACTGAAGCTTTCTTT. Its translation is CASSTTGTLNTEAFF.

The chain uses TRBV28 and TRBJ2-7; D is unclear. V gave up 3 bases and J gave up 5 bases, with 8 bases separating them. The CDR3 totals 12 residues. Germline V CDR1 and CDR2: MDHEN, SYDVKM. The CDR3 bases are TGTGCCAGCAGTTTTGTGAGTAACGAGCAGTACTTC. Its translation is CASSFVSNEQYF.

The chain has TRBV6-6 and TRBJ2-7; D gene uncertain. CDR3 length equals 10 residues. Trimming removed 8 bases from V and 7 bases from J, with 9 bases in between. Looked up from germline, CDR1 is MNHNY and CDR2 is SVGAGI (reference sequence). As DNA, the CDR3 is TGTGCCAGCCCCTTGGAGGAGCAGTACTTC. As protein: CASPLEEQYF.

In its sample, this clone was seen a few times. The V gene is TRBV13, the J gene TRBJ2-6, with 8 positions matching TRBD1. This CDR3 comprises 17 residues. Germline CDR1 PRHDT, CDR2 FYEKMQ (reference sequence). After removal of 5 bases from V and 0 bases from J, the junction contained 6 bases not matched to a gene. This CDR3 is CASSRKTGGSGANVLTF. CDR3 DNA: TGTGCCAGCAGCAGAAAAACAGGGGGCTCTGGGGCCAACGTCCTGACTTTC.

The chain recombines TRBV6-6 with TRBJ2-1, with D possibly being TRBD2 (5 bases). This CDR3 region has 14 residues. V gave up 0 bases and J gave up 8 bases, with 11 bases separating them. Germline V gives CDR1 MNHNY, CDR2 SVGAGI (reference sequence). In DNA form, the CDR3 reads TGTGCCAGCAGTTACTCGAGAGGGTTGCATGAGCAGTTCTTC. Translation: CASSYSRGLHEQFF.

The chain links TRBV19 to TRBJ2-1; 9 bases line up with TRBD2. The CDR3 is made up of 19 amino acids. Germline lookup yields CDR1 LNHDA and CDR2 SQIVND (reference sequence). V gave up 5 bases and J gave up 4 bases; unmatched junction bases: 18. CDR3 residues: CASSSLVPGGGRGYNEQFF. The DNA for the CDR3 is TGTGCCAGTAGTTCCCTCGTGCCCGGTGGCGGGAGGGGGTACAATGAGCAGTTCTTC.

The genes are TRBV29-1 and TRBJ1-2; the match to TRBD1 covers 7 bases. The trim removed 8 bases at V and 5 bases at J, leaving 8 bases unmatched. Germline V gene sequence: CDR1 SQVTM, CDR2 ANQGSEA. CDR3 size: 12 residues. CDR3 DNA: TGCAGCTCCCGGGACAGAAATTATGGCTACACCTTC. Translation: CSSRDRNYGYTF.